The TCR beta chain described here comes from a study of T cell responses to AZD1222 COVID-19 vaccine. It was second doses at about 4 or about 12 weeks that were pooled. TCRdb keeps only in-frame clones here, not all; method: immunoSEQ multiplex PCR. The sample shows over 150,000 clones, almost 90% of them seen only once. The CDR3 loop spans 14 amino acids. Whole-study results and caveats: CD4 TCRs covered the whole spike, strongest at regions 160-218 and 743-854. Only a handful of people who got AZD1222 tested seropositive at baseline.

About this clone: The antigen is unknown.

The starting material was peripheral blood, obtained 28 days after the second AZD1222 dose. The origin of this receptor is an adult who received the AZD1222 COVID-19 vaccine. V and J are TRBV12-1 and TRBJ1-2. TRBV12-1 is an annotated pseudogene. CDR3: CASSFGGPGYGYTF. CDR3 DNA: TGTGCCAGCAGCTTTGGGGGTCCGGGTTATGGCTACACCTTC.